This is a list of T cell receptor beta chains from one sample in a study of blood T cell repertoires in COVID-19. TCRdb keeps only in-frame clones here, not all; method: immunoSEQ multiplex PCR. The data contain roughly 230,000 clones, 80% to 85% of them singletons. Sequencing was done on a sample of PBMCs or T cells enriched from blood (not recorded which). These receptors were obtained from a man aged 50-60 years who had recovered from COVID-19. Both conserved end residues are part of each CDR3. Each record gives: clone size, D gene, V gene, J gene, CDR3 DNA, CDR3 protein. D genes are given only for firm matches. Clone size is shown for a subset of rows, as once, few, many or a class of expanded clone.

abundance: few
d_gene: TRBD2
v_gene: TRBV5-1
j_gene: TRBJ2-1
CDR3nt: TGCGCCAGCAGCTTGACCCCCGGACTAGCGGGGGTCAATGAGCAGTTCTTC
CDR3aa: CASSLTPGLAGVNEQFF

abundance: -
d_gene: TRBD2
v_gene: TRBV29-1
j_gene: TRBJ2-7
CDR3nt: TGCAGCACCCGCGGACTAGCGGGGGGTGAGCAGTACTTC
CDR3aa: CSTRGLAGGEQYF

abundance: once
d_gene: -
v_gene: TRBV12-5
j_gene: TRBJ2-3
CDR3nt: TGTGCTAGTGGTTTGCCCGCTGGGGGGGGGCCGGGAGATACGCAGTATTTT
CDR3aa: CASGLPAGGGPGDTQYF

abundance: once
d_gene: TRBD1
v_gene: TRBV25-1
j_gene: TRBJ2-5
CDR3nt: TGTGCCAGCAGTGAATGGGGCAGGGGGAAGGGCCAAGAGACCCAGTACTTC
CDR3aa: CASSEWGRGKGQETQYF

abundance: few
d_gene: TRBD1
v_gene: TRBV19
j_gene: TRBJ1-6
CDR3nt: TGTGCCAGTACCAAGGGACAGACTGGTAATTCACCCCTCCACTTT
CDR3aa: CASTKGQTGNSPLHF

abundance: -
d_gene: -
v_gene: TRBV5-5
j_gene: TRBJ1-1
CDR3nt: TGTGCCAGCAGACGACAGCTGAACACTGAAGCTTTCTTT
CDR3aa: CASRRQLNTEAFF

abundance: -
d_gene: TRBD2
v_gene: TRBV5-4
j_gene: TRBJ2-1
CDR3nt: TGTGCCAGCCGGGGTACGGGGGGCAATGAGCAGTTCTTC
CDR3aa: CASRGTGGNEQFF

abundance: -
d_gene: TRBD2
v_gene: TRBV10-3
j_gene: TRBJ2-3
CDR3nt: TGTGCCATCAGTGAGTCGTGGTCTAGCGGCCGAAAGAGTAGCACAGATACGCAGTATTTT
CDR3aa: CAISESWSSGRKSSTDTQYF

abundance: -
d_gene: -
v_gene: TRBV4-1
j_gene: TRBJ2-7
CDR3nt: TGCGCCAGCAGCCAAGAAACTGCTTCCTACGAGCAGTACTTC
CDR3aa: CASSQETASYEQYF

abundance: -
d_gene: -
v_gene: TRBV6-1
j_gene: TRBJ2-3
CDR3nt: TGTGCCAGCAGTGAAGCCGCAGGGCCCCTCACGCAGTATTTT
CDR3aa: CASSEAAGPLTQYF

abundance: -
d_gene: -
v_gene: TRBV19
j_gene: TRBJ1-5
CDR3nt: TGTGCCAGTAGTATCCCGCCCGACAGGTGGCATTTT
CDR3aa: CASSIPPDRWHF

abundance: -
d_gene: TRBD2
v_gene: TRBV15
j_gene: TRBJ2-1
CDR3nt: TGTGCCACCAGCCACCTAGCGGGACGGGATGAGCAGTTCTTC
CDR3aa: CATSHLAGRDEQFF

abundance: -
d_gene: -
v_gene: TRBV6-5
j_gene: TRBJ2-7
CDR3nt: TGTGCCAGCAGTTACCGGGGTCGGCTGAATTTCTACGAGCAGTACTTC
CDR3aa: CASSYRGRLNFYEQYF

abundance: -
d_gene: TRBD1
v_gene: TRBV7-2
j_gene: TRBJ1-6
CDR3nt: TGTGCCAGCAGCACACAGGGGGCTTATAATTCACCCCTCCACTTT
CDR3aa: CASSTQGAYNSPLHF

abundance: -
d_gene: -
v_gene: TRBV27
j_gene: TRBJ1-2
CDR3nt: TGTGCCAGCAGTTTATCGGGCGGGGGCTATGGCTACACCTTC
CDR3aa: CASSLSGGGYGYTF

abundance: -
d_gene: -
v_gene: TRBV28
j_gene: TRBJ1-5
CDR3nt: TGTGCCAGCAGTAGAGGCTACGGCAATCAGCCCCAGCATTTT
CDR3aa: CASSRGYGNQPQHF

abundance: -
d_gene: -
v_gene: TRBV25-1
j_gene: TRBJ1-1
CDR3nt: TGTGCCAGCAGTGAACTTAGGGGGAACACTGAAGCTTTCTTT
CDR3aa: CASSELRGNTEAFF

abundance: -
d_gene: -
v_gene: TRBV20-1
j_gene: TRBJ2-7
CDR3nt: TGCAGTGTAGGGGGGGTAGTCGGACAGTACTTC
CDR3aa: CSVGGVVGQYF

abundance: -
d_gene: -
v_gene: TRBV30
j_gene: TRBJ2-4
CDR3nt: TGTGCCTGGAGTGTACCAGGCGACATTCAGTACTTC
CDR3aa: CAWSVPGDIQYF

abundance: once
d_gene: -
v_gene: TRBV4-3
j_gene: TRBJ1-2
CDR3nt: TGCGCCAGCAGCCAAGATATAGTAGTAGCTAACTATGGCTACACCTTC
CDR3aa: CASSQDIVVANYGYTF

abundance: -
d_gene: TRBD1
v_gene: TRBV5-8
j_gene: TRBJ2-5
CDR3nt: TGTGCCAGCAGCTTAGGGGGCCGCCGGGACAGAGAGACCCAGTACTTC
CDR3aa: CASSLGGRRDRETQYF

abundance: -
d_gene: -
v_gene: TRBV6-5
j_gene: TRBJ1-1
CDR3nt: TGTGCCAGCAGTTATTACAGCATAACGGTGAACACTGAAGCTTTCTTT
CDR3aa: CASSYYSITVNTEAFF

abundance: -
d_gene: TRBD1
v_gene: TRBV9
j_gene: TRBJ2-2
CDR3nt: TGTGCCAGCAGCGTTGGGACAGGTTGGGTCGGGGAGCTGTTTTTT
CDR3aa: CASSVGTGWVGELFF

abundance: few
d_gene: -
v_gene: TRBV6-5
j_gene: TRBJ2-7
CDR3nt: TGTGCCAGCAGCATTAGGGGCCTCTACGAGCAGTACTTC
CDR3aa: CASSIRGLYEQYF

abundance: -
d_gene: -
v_gene: TRBV9
j_gene: TRBJ2-5
CDR3nt: TGTGCCAGCAGCGCTGGGGGCCGGGAGACCCAGTACTTC
CDR3aa: CASSAGGRETQYF

abundance: -
d_gene: -
v_gene: TRBV10-3
j_gene: TRBJ1-6
CDR3nt: TGTGCCGCCCAAGACAGGCTCGATTCACCCCTCCACTTT
CDR3aa: CAAQDRLDSPLHF

abundance: once
d_gene: TRBD1
v_gene: TRBV29-1
j_gene: TRBJ2-3
CDR3nt: TGCAGCGTAGACAGGGGGACCCCAGATACGCAGTATTTT
CDR3aa: CSVDRGTPDTQYF

abundance: -
d_gene: TRBD1
v_gene: TRBV7-9
j_gene: TRBJ2-3
CDR3nt: TGTGCCAGCAGACGACAGGGAAACACAGATACGCAGTATTTT
CDR3aa: CASRRQGNTDTQYF

abundance: -
d_gene: -
v_gene: TRBV12-3/TRBV12-4
j_gene: TRBJ2-3
CDR3nt: TGTGCCAGCAGTCCAGTCGGGGGTACGCAGTATTTT
CDR3aa: CASSPVGGTQYF

abundance: -
d_gene: -
v_gene: TRBV9
j_gene: TRBJ1-1
CDR3nt: TGTGCCAGCAGCGCGAATCAGGGGAACACTGAAGCTTTCTTT
CDR3aa: CASSANQGNTEAFF

abundance: -
d_gene: TRBD2
v_gene: TRBV7-7
j_gene: TRBJ2-2
CDR3nt: TGTGCTAGCAGCTTAGCTAGCGGGGGTACCGGGGAGCTGTTTTTT
CDR3aa: CASSLASGGTGELFF

abundance: -
d_gene: -
v_gene: TRBV2
j_gene: TRBJ2-4
CDR3nt: TGTGCCAGCAGTGTGACAAGGATTGACATTCAGTACTTC
CDR3aa: CASSVTRIDIQYF

abundance: -
d_gene: -
v_gene: TRBV5-6
j_gene: TRBJ1-6
CDR3nt: TGTGCCAGCAGCTCCGGACAGCCGAGCTCCTATAATTCACCCCTCCACTTT
CDR3aa: CASSSGQPSSYNSPLHF

abundance: -
d_gene: TRBD1
v_gene: TRBV11-1
j_gene: TRBJ2-7
CDR3nt: TGTGCCAGCAGCTTAGAGGGGGCCGCTTCCTACGAGCAGTACTTC
CDR3aa: CASSLEGAASYEQYF

abundance: once
d_gene: -
v_gene: TRBV18
j_gene: TRBJ2-7
CDR3nt: TGTGCCAGCTCACCCCGGGAGACATACGAGCAGTACTTC
CDR3aa: CASSPRETYEQYF

abundance: -
d_gene: -
v_gene: TRBV12-3/TRBV12-4
j_gene: TRBJ2-3
CDR3nt: TGTGCCACCCGAGAGGGTCGCACAGATACGCAGTATTTT
CDR3aa: CATREGRTDTQYF

abundance: -
d_gene: TRBD1
v_gene: TRBV4-2
j_gene: TRBJ1-5
CDR3nt: TGTGCCAGCAGCCAAGCTCTCCCTGGGACAGGGCTCAATCAGCCCCAGCATTTT
CDR3aa: CASSQALPGTGLNQPQHF

abundance: -
d_gene: -
v_gene: TRBV5-1
j_gene: TRBJ2-3
CDR3nt: TGCGCCAGCAGCTTAGACGGGAGAGGGACAGATACGCAGTATTTT
CDR3aa: CASSLDGRGTDTQYF

abundance: -
d_gene: TRBD2
v_gene: TRBV10-3
j_gene: TRBJ2-4
CDR3nt: TGTGCCATCAGTGGGACTAGCGGGGGGGGTCGTGACATTCAGTACTTC
CDR3aa: CAISGTSGGGRDIQYF

abundance: -
d_gene: -
v_gene: TRBV5-1
j_gene: TRBJ2-1
CDR3nt: TGCGCCAGCAGCACCCCCGGGACTGCCAATGAGCAGTTCTTC
CDR3aa: CASSTPGTANEQFF

abundance: -
d_gene: -
v_gene: TRBV5-1
j_gene: TRBJ1-6
CDR3nt: TGCGCCAGCAGCCCATCGGGGGGATCTAATTCACCCCTCCACTTT
CDR3aa: CASSPSGGSNSPLHF

abundance: -
d_gene: -
v_gene: TRBV21-1
j_gene: TRBJ2-7
CDR3nt: TGTGCCAGCAGCCTACACCGCCGGGACAGATCCTACGAGCAGTACTTC
CDR3aa: CASSLHRRDRSYEQYF

abundance: once
d_gene: TRBD2
v_gene: TRBV7-9
j_gene: TRBJ2-5
CDR3nt: TGTGCCAGCCTTCTTAGTGGCCTTGGCGGGAGGGCCAGGAAAGAGACCCAGTACTTC
CDR3aa: CASLLSGLGGRARKETQYF

abundance: -
d_gene: -
v_gene: TRBV10-3
j_gene: TRBJ2-7
CDR3nt: TGTGCCATCAGTGGGGGGGGCCCGTACGAGCAGTACTTC
CDR3aa: CAISGGGPYEQYF

abundance: -
d_gene: TRBD2
v_gene: TRBV6-5
j_gene: TRBJ2-3
CDR3nt: TGTGCCAGCAGTTGGGGGACTAGCGGTAACACAGATACGCAGTATTTT
CDR3aa: CASSWGTSGNTDTQYF

abundance: -
d_gene: TRBD1
v_gene: TRBV11-2
j_gene: TRBJ1-2
CDR3nt: TGTGCCAGCAGCTCCAACAGGGGGCCGGGGTATGGCTACACCTTC
CDR3aa: CASSSNRGPGYGYTF

abundance: -
d_gene: TRBD2
v_gene: TRBV7-8
j_gene: TRBJ2-1
CDR3nt: TGTGCCAGCAGCTACACCCCTAGCGGGGGGGCTAATGAGCAGTTCTTC
CDR3aa: CASSYTPSGGANEQFF

abundance: -
d_gene: -
v_gene: TRBV5-1
j_gene: TRBJ1-1
CDR3nt: TGCGCCAGCAGCCCCCGTGGGGGGGCGAACACTGAAGCTTTCTTT
CDR3aa: CASSPRGGANTEAFF

abundance: -
d_gene: -
v_gene: TRBV27
j_gene: TRBJ1-5
CDR3nt: TGTGCCAGCAGTTTATATTTTGACAGGCCCGGAGATAGCAATCAGCCCCAGCATTTT
CDR3aa: CASSLYFDRPGDSNQPQHF

abundance: -
d_gene: TRBD2
v_gene: TRBV7-8
j_gene: TRBJ2-5
CDR3nt: TGTGCCAGCAGCCCGCTAGCGGTAGAGACCCAGTACTTC
CDR3aa: CASSPLAVETQYF

abundance: -
d_gene: -
v_gene: TRBV3-1/TRBV3-2
j_gene: TRBJ2-4
CDR3nt: TGTGCCAGCAGTCCTTACGGCGGGGTTGACAAAAACATTCAGTACTTC
CDR3aa: CASSPYGGVDKNIQYF

abundance: -
d_gene: TRBD1
v_gene: TRBV5-1
j_gene: TRBJ2-7
CDR3nt: TGCGCCAGCAGTTCCGGGACAGTGATCTACGAGCAGTACTTC
CDR3aa: CASSSGTVIYEQYF

abundance: once
d_gene: -
v_gene: TRBV5-5
j_gene: TRBJ2-1
CDR3nt: TGTGCCAGCAGCTTTCTAAAGAGCTCCTACAATGAGCAGTTCTTC
CDR3aa: CASSFLKSSYNEQFF

abundance: -
d_gene: -
v_gene: TRBV7-2
j_gene: TRBJ2-2
CDR3nt: TGTGCCAGCAACCCCTCAAGCGGCAACACCGGGGAGCTGTTTTTT
CDR3aa: CASNPSSGNTGELFF

abundance: -
d_gene: TRBD1
v_gene: TRBV25-1
j_gene: TRBJ1-2
CDR3nt: TGTGCCAGCAGTGGAACAGGGGGGGCCGACGGCTACACCTTC
CDR3aa: CASSGTGGADGYTF

abundance: -
d_gene: TRBD2
v_gene: TRBV2
j_gene: TRBJ2-4
CDR3nt: TGTGCCAGCAGTCCACGACTAGCGGGAGTGGGGCTTCAGTACTTC
CDR3aa: CASSPRLAGVGLQYF

abundance: -
d_gene: -
v_gene: TRBV28
j_gene: TRBJ1-1
CDR3nt: TGTGCCAGCAGCCCAAATCTCCAGGCCTCTGAAGCTTTCTTT
CDR3aa: CASSPNLQASEAFF

abundance: -
d_gene: TRBD2
v_gene: TRBV5-4
j_gene: TRBJ2-1
CDR3nt: TGTGCCAGCAGCCCTCAGACTAGCGGGAGTTCCCACCAGAATGAGCAGTTCTTC
CDR3aa: CASSPQTSGSSHQNEQFF

abundance: -
d_gene: -
v_gene: TRBV5-5
j_gene: TRBJ2-1
CDR3nt: TGTGCCAGCAGCTTGGGGGGGCGTGGGGCCTACAATGAGCAGTTCTTC
CDR3aa: CASSLGGRGAYNEQFF

abundance: few
d_gene: -
v_gene: TRBV2
j_gene: TRBJ2-2
CDR3nt: TGTGCCGAAAGCGGGCAGGCGAACGGGGAGCTGTTTTTT
CDR3aa: CAESGQANGELFF